The 2 T cell receptor beta chains in this list originate from one sample, sequenced in a study of blood T cells in healthy people across ages. A sample-barcoded 5' primer and a J-beta primer mix were used in a second PCR of roughly 7 to 12 cycles. One entry per CDR3 protein, called by TCRdb with MiXCR from the 5' RACE reads. The sample consists of fewer than 1,000,000 distinct CDR3 sequences, around half of them appearing once. The sequencing sample was made of blood. Source of these receptors: an elderly man in good health.

This rearrangement joins TRBV9 to TRBJ2-1; TRBD1 or TRBD2 may be the D gene (5 bases each). In germline, CDR1 is SGDLS, CDR2 YYNGEE. The ends were cut back, 1 base at V and 6 bases at J, with 11 bases in the middle. The CDR3 extends over 14 amino acids. DNA of the CDR3: TGTGCCAGCAGCGTACGGGACCGTATCAATGAGCAGTTCTTC. Amino acids: CASSVRDRINEQFF.

Concerning this clonotype itself: This may arise from a read error, as a much more abundant clone is one base away. The CDR3 protein is CASSSPNLEGQYF. The CDR3 DNA is TGTGCCAGCAGCTCGCCGAATCTAGAAGGGCAGTACTTC. The J gene is TRBJ2-5, the V gene TRBV7-9; the D is unclear. The CDR3 extends over 13 amino acids. CDR1 is SEHNR, CDR2 FQNEAQ, per germline (reference sequence). V dropped 4 bases and J dropped 11 bases, with 17 bases sitting between them. Full variable domain (remainder filled in from reference TRBV7-9 and TRBJ2-5): DTGVSQNPRHKITKRGQNVTFRCDPISEHNRLYWYRQTLGQGPEFLTYFQNEAQLEKSRLLSDRFSAERPKGSFSTLEIQRTEQGDSAMYLCASSSPNLEGQYFGPGTRLLVL.